This passage covers 17 T cell receptor beta chains from one sample sequenced in a study of CD8+ T cells in alopecia areata. CD4, CD8alpha, NKG2D, NKG2ACE and other markers were used to sort pooled cutaneous lymph node cells. TCR sequencing used cDNA made by reverse transcription of extracted RNA. Clones were read by immunoSEQ multiplex PCR, and TCRdb kept only the in-frame ones, dropping some. The sample shows 200,000 to 300,000 clones, none of them appearing just once. Sequenced input: CD4+ T cells sorted from a lymph node. The receptors originated from a C3H/HeJ mouse with alopecia areata. This line is of MHC haplotype H2-k.

This clone showed up just a few times. Gene names denote mouse genes. The read ends 4 residues before the CDR3 terminus; that terminus is restored from the germline J gene. The chain carries TRBV5 and TRBJ2-7, with 9 bases that match TRBD1. From germline, CDR1 is LGHNA and CDR2 YNLKQL (reference sequence). J gave up 0 bases and V 2 bases, and 2 bases lay outside the gene matches. CDR3 length equals 15 residues. The CDR3: CASSQQQGASYEQYF. Partial CDR3 DNA: TGTGCCAGCAGCCAACAACAGGGGGCCTCCTAT.

Concerning this clone: The genes and germline here are from mouse. The sequenced fragment ends 3 residues before the CDR3 boundary, so the rest is inferred from the germline J gene. This same CDR3 is encoded by further DNA sequences in the sample. The chain uses TRBV13-1 and TRBJ1-6; D gene uncertain. TRBJ1-6 is an open reading frame whose function is uncertain. The CDR3 contains 15 residues. Trimming left V 0 bases short and J 1 base short, with 5 bases between. Germline CDR1 is NSHNY and CDR2 is SYGAGN. CDR3 DNA (partial): TGTGCCAGCAGTGATGCCAGATCCTATAATTCGCCC. It codes for CASSDARSYNSP. The full CDR3 protein reads CASSDARSYNSPLYF.

This clone occurred a few times. Germline and genes here are mouse. The read finishes 4 residues shy of the CDR3 end, and the germline J gene is used to complete it. The chain carries TRBV13-1 and TRBJ1-2, with D perhaps matching TRBD1 (5 bases). V lost 1 base, J lost 3 bases, and 13 bases lay in between. This CDR3 contains 15 residues. The V gene's germline CDR1 is NSHNY and CDR2 SYGAGN. CDR3 amino acids: CASSDPREEDSDYTF. The DNA read from the CDR3 is TGTGCCAGCAGTGATCCCAGGGAGGAAGACTCC.

This clone came up a few times. Genes and germline come from the mouse. The sequenced fragment ends 4 residues before the CDR3 boundary, so the rest is inferred from the germline J gene. J is TRBJ2-5 and V is TRBV13-1; 8 bases match TRBD2. The CDR3 loop spans 15 amino acids. From germline, CDR1 is NSHNY and CDR2 SYGAGN. The J segment lost 0 bases and the V segment lost 5 bases, leaving 5 bases of the junction unmatched. CDR3 sequence reads: CASRDTGGNQDTQYF. The CDR3 DNA, read in part, is TGTGCCAGCAGGGACACTGGGGGTAACCAAGAC.

As concerns this clone: Gene names follow the mouse nomenclature. The sequence runs out 4 residues before the end of the CDR3; the remainder is reconstructed from the germline J gene. This sequence joins TRBV1 and TRBJ2-1, with 14 bases matching TRBD2. After removal of 4 bases from V and 6 bases from J, the junction contained 8 bases not matched to a gene. Germline CDR1 is NSQYPW and CDR2 is LRSPGD (reference sequence). This CDR3 is 17 amino acids long. The CDR3 region is CTCSVSRDWGGVAEQFF. Incomplete CDR3 DNA: TGCACCTGCAGTGTGTCCCGGGACTGGGGGGGCGTTGCT.

On this clone: Gene names denote mouse genes. The CDR3 goes on 4 residues after the read ends, and that part is filled in from the germline J gene. This same CDR3 is encoded by further DNA sequences in the sample. The chain couples TRBV1 to TRBJ2-7; possibly TRBD2 for D (6 bases). V was trimmed by 2 bases and J by 3 bases, leaving 8 bases between them. This CDR3 contains 13 residues. The germline CDR1 and CDR2 sequences are NSQYPW and LRSPGD (reference sequence). This chain's CDR3 is CTCSASGDYEQYF. The part of the CDR3 DNA that was read is TGCACCTGCAGTGCATCTGGGGACTAT.

This clone was seen a few times. Genes here carry mouse names. The read stops 4 residues short of the end of the CDR3; the missing end is completed from the germline J gene. The V call is TRBV19, the J call TRBJ2-7; TRBD1 is a possible D gene (6 bases). The CDR3 sequence is 13 residues long. Germline V CDR1 and CDR2: FNHDT, SITEND (reference sequence). The V end was cut by 2 bases, the J end by 2 bases, with 8 bases between. CDR3 sequence reads: CASSMGQTYEQYF. Incomplete CDR3 DNA: TGTGCCAGCAGTATGGGACAAACCTAT. Full variable domain (remainder filled in from reference TRBV19 and TRBJ2-7): GGIITQTPKFLIGQEGQKLTLKCQQNFNHDTMYWYRQDSGKGLRLIYYSITENDLQKGDLSEGYDASREKKSSFSLTVTSAQKNEMAVFLCASSMGQTYEQYFGPGTRLTVL.

A remark on this clone: Genes and germline are mouse. The CDR3 end is not reached by the read, which stops 4 residues before it; the germline J gene fills it in. The sample holds other DNA sequences that translate to the same CDR3. This rearrangement joins TRBV5 to TRBJ2-2, with 10 bases aligning to TRBD2. Germline loops: CDR1 LGHNA, CDR2 YNLKQL (reference sequence). V lost 3 bases to trimming and J lost 2 bases; unmatched junction nucleotides: 3. The CDR3 is made up of 16 amino acids. Partial CDR3 DNA: TGTGCCAGCAGCCAGGAGACTGGGGGGAACACCGGG. Translation: CASSQETGGNTG. The CDR3 in its entirety is CASSQETGGNTGQLYF.

Comments on this clone: Gene names are the mouse ones. From the germline J gene comes the end of the CDR3, since the read stops 4 residues before it. This chain uses TRBV1 with TRBJ2-5, with 10 bases aligning to TRBD1. The CDR3 length is 14 residues. Germline lookup yields CDR1 NSQYPW and CDR2 LRSPGD (reference sequence). CDR3 DNA, as far as it was read: TGCACCTGCAGGCGGGACAGGGGAGGAGAC. Its translation: CTCRRDRGGD. The full CDR3 reads CTCRRDRGGDTQYF.

Worth noting for this clone: Mouse names are used for the genes. The read ends 4 residues early relative to the CDR3; the germline J gene fills the gap. The chain combines TRBV13-1 with TRBJ2-3; 11 bases agree with TRBD2. The CDR3 has 19 residues. Germline CDR1 NSHNY, CDR2 SYGAGN. V lost 0 bases, J lost 0 bases, and 9 bases stayed unmatched. CDR3 loop: CASSDGTGGPGESAETLYF. The DNA read from the CDR3 is TGTGCCAGCAGTGATGGGACTGGGGGGCCGGGGGAGAGTGCAGAA.

Only a few counts were recorded for this clone. Gene labels here are mouse ones. The CDR3 end lies 4 residues beyond the end of the read and is filled in from the germline J gene. This same CDR3 is encoded by further DNA sequences in the sample. V usage is TRBV13-1 and J usage is TRBJ2-7, with D maybe TRBD2 (7 bases). Per germline, CDR1 NSHNY and CDR2 SYGAGN. Trimming pared 1 base from V and 0 bases from J, leaving 8 bases between. The CDR3 is 14 amino acids. The CDR3 spells CASSDRGGSYEQYF. CDR3 DNA, as far as it was read: TGTGCCAGCAGTGATAGGGGGGGCTCCTAT.

This clone was counted only a few times. Gene names and germline refer to mouse. The CDR3 end falls 4 residues outside the read, so it is completed with the germline J gene. V gene TRBV5 combines with J gene TRBJ1-1; 8 bases align to TRBD1. Per germline, CDR1 LGHNA and CDR2 YNLKQL (reference sequence). This CDR3 contains 16 residues. The trim removed 3 bases at V and 4 bases at J, leaving 10 bases unmatched. The part of the CDR3 DNA that was read is TGTGCCAGCAGCCAGATGGCAGGGGGCGCGGGCACA. It encodes CASSQMAGGAGT. The entire CDR3 is CASSQMAGGAGTEVFF.

There are a few counts of this clone. Mouse germline and gene names are used. The CDR3 end lies 4 residues beyond the end of the read and is filled in from the germline J gene. V usage is TRBV13-3 and J usage is TRBJ2-3; 13 bases line up with TRBD2. Germline V lookup: CDR1 NNHDY, CDR2 SYVADS. V was pared by 2 bases and J by 0 bases, with 0 bases of the junction left unmatched. This CDR3 has 16 residues. The CDR3 loop is CASSEGLGGSAETLYF. The CDR3 bases that were read are TGTGCCAGCAGTGAGGGACTGGGGGGGAGTGCAGAA.

Concerning this clone itself: Gene names denote mouse genes. The read ends 4 residues early relative to the CDR3; the germline J gene fills the gap. This chain links TRBV5 with TRBJ2-3; D is perhaps TRBD2 (7 bases). Germline loops: CDR1 LGHNA, CDR2 YNLKQL (reference sequence). The CDR3 has 17 amino acids. The V gene lost 3 bases and the J gene lost 0 bases, with 16 bases spanning the gap. CDR3 sequence: CASSHPPLGASAETLYF. CDR3 DNA, as far as it was read: TGTGCCAGCAGCCATCCCCCCCTGGGGGCTAGTGCAGAA.

To note about this clone: Mouse gene names and germline throughout. The read terminates 4 residues ahead of where the CDR3 ends, so the germline J gene completes it. Other DNA variants within this sample encode the same CDR3. The chain links TRBV5 to TRBJ2-3, with 12 bases fitting TRBD2. The length of the CDR3 is 17 residues. The trim removed 0 bases at V and 1 base at J, leaving 2 bases unmatched. From germline, CDR1 is LGHNA and CDR2 YNLKQL (reference sequence). The sequenced CDR3 bases are TGTGCCAGCAGCCAAGATCGGGACTGGGGGGGTGCAGAA. Residues: CASSQDRDWGGAE. The full-length CDR3 reads as CASSQDRDWGGAETLYF.

This clone was observed a few times. These gene names are mouse names. Read data end 4 residues before the CDR3 end; the end is taken from the germline J gene. The sample holds other DNA sequences that translate to the same CDR3. The V call is TRBV5, the J call TRBJ2-5; weak D call: TRBD2 (6 bases). In germline, CDR1 is LGHNA, CDR2 YNLKQL (reference sequence). The CDR3 runs to 15 residues. V lost 0 bases and J 2 bases, leaving 9 bases between the germline ends. CDR3 sequence: CASSQDGGGQDTQYF. The DNA read from the CDR3 is TGTGCCAGCAGCCAAGATGGGGGAGGCCAAGAC.

On this clone itself: Any gene name here is a mouse gene name. The CDR3 goes on 4 residues after the read ends, and that part is filled in from the germline J gene. The V call is TRBV19, the J call TRBJ2-3; D gene uncertain. Trimming removed 4 bases from V and 1 base from J, with 7 bases in between. Germline V lookup: CDR1 FNHDT, CDR2 SITEND (reference sequence). There are 13 residues in the CDR3. CDR3: CASSPTRAETLYF. CDR3 DNA (partial): TGTGCCAGCAGTCCGACACGTGCAGAA.